A selection of T cell receptor beta chains follows, all from one sample in a study of response to subunit inactivated influenza vaccine. TCRdb used MiXCR to reprocess the RT-PCR reads, holding one entry per CDR3 protein. This table holds more than 600,000 distinct CDR3 sequences, about 18% found once. The sequencing used PBMCs from blood, collected around 5 days after vaccination. The receptors originated from a man aged 50 to 59 who received an inactivated influenza vaccine. Both conserved end residues are part of each CDR3. A D gene is named only where the DNA matches it firmly. Clone size is given for some rows only: seen once, a few or many times, or a class if the clone is expanded.

CDR3aa: CASSLGLNTEAFF
CDR3nt: TGTGCCAGCAGTTTGGGTCTCAACACTGAAGCTTTCTTT
d_gene: -
abundance: many
v_gene: TRBV12-3/TRBV12-4
j_gene: TRBJ1-1
len: 13

CDR3aa: CSARPGSGANVLTF
CDR3nt: TGCAGTGCTAGACCCGGGTCCGGGGCCAACGTCCTGACTTTC
d_gene: -
abundance: few
v_gene: TRBV20-1
j_gene: TRBJ2-6
len: 14

CDR3aa: CASSLSQGVEQYF
CDR3nt: TGTGCCAGCAGCTTGAGTCAGGGCGTCGAGCAGTACTTC
d_gene: -
abundance: -
v_gene: TRBV5-5
j_gene: TRBJ2-7
len: 13

CDR3aa: CASSSRGSGVNEQFF
CDR3nt: TGTGCCAGCAGTTCCCGAGGTAGCGGGGTCAATGAGCAGTTCTTC
d_gene: TRBD2
abundance: few
v_gene: TRBV12-3/TRBV12-4
j_gene: TRBJ2-1
len: 15

CDR3aa: CSVVPTSGINNEQFF
CDR3nt: TGCAGCGTTGTTCCGACTAGCGGGATCAACAATGAGCAGTTCTTC
d_gene: TRBD2
abundance: -
v_gene: TRBV29-1
j_gene: TRBJ2-1
len: 15

CDR3aa: CASSLSRTRLDTQNF
CDR3nt: TGTGCCAGCAGCTTAAGCAGGACCCGGCTTGATACGCAGAATTTT
d_gene: -
abundance: -
v_gene: TRBV7-2
j_gene: TRBJ2-3
len: 15

CDR3aa: CATSDHRGLNYGYTF
CDR3nt: TGTGCCACCAGTGACCACAGGGGCCTGAACTATGGCTACACCTTC
d_gene: TRBD1
abundance: -
v_gene: TRBV24-1
j_gene: TRBJ1-2
len: 15

CDR3aa: CASSQRTGLQPQHF
CDR3nt: TGTGCCAGCAGCCAGAGGACAGGGTTACAGCCCCAGCATTTT
d_gene: TRBD1
abundance: few
v_gene: TRBV7-8
j_gene: TRBJ1-5
len: 14

CDR3aa: CSAALGQRYGYTF
CDR3nt: TGCAGTGCTGCCCTCGGACAGAGATATGGCTACACCTTC
d_gene: -
abundance: -
v_gene: TRBV20-1
j_gene: TRBJ1-2
len: 13

CDR3aa: CASSQATSEAYEQYF
CDR3nt: TGTGCCAGCAGCCAGGCTACTAGCGAAGCCTACGAGCAGTACTTC
d_gene: TRBD2
abundance: few
v_gene: TRBV7-2
j_gene: TRBJ2-7
len: 15

CDR3aa: CSARDGVRETQYF
CDR3nt: TGCAGTGCTAGAGATGGGGTTAGGGAGACCCAGTACTTC
d_gene: -
abundance: few
v_gene: TRBV20-1
j_gene: TRBJ2-5
len: 13

CDR3aa: CASSEGPSGRSYEQYF
CDR3nt: TGTGCCAGCAGCGAGGGACCTAGCGGGAGGTCCTACGAGCAGTACTTC
d_gene: TRBD2
abundance: few
v_gene: TRBV9
j_gene: TRBJ2-7
len: 16

CDR3aa: CASSLPPAGATGELFF
CDR3nt: TGTGCCAGCAGTTTGCCCCCGGCAGGGGCGACCGGGGAGCTGTTTTTT
d_gene: -
abundance: -
v_gene: TRBV6-5
j_gene: TRBJ2-2
len: 16

CDR3aa: CASSLASLYQETQYF
CDR3nt: TGTGCCAGCAGCTTAGCCTCCCTATACCAAGAGACCCAGTACTTC
d_gene: -
abundance: many
v_gene: TRBV7-9
j_gene: TRBJ2-5
len: 15

CDR3aa: CASSQLGQEETQYF
CDR3nt: TGCGCCAGCAGCCAACTCGGACAGGAGGAGACCCAGTACTTC
d_gene: TRBD1
abundance: few
v_gene: TRBV4-3
j_gene: TRBJ2-5
len: 14

CDR3aa: CAISGTSGAYNEQFF
CDR3nt: TGTGCCATCAGTGGGACTAGCGGGGCCTACAATGAGCAGTTCTTC
d_gene: TRBD2
abundance: many
v_gene: TRBV10-3
j_gene: TRBJ2-1
len: 15

CDR3aa: CASSPRGGEQFF
CDR3nt: TGTGCCAGCAGCCCGAGGGGGGGTGAGCAGTTCTTC
d_gene: -
abundance: few
v_gene: TRBV5-5
j_gene: TRBJ2-1
len: 12

CDR3aa: CASSYRGAYNEQFF
CDR3nt: TGTGCCAGCAGCTACCGGGGGGCATACAATGAGCAGTTCTTC
d_gene: -
abundance: -
v_gene: TRBV7-2
j_gene: TRBJ2-1
len: 14

CDR3aa: CATSDGGLAGQFF
CDR3nt: TGTGCCACCAGTGATGGGGGACTAGCGGGACAGTTCTTC
d_gene: TRBD2
abundance: few
v_gene: TRBV24-1
j_gene: TRBJ2-1
len: 13

CDR3aa: CASSPLGRGRLYNEQFF
CDR3nt: TGTGCCAGCAGCCCATTGGGTAGAGGGAGGCTCTACAATGAGCAGTTCTTC
d_gene: -
abundance: few
v_gene: TRBV7-2
j_gene: TRBJ2-1
len: 17

CDR3aa: CASSLAVSGQYF
CDR3nt: TGTGCCAGCAGCTTGGCGGTGTCTGGGCAGTATTTT
d_gene: -
abundance: -
v_gene: TRBV5-6
j_gene: TRBJ2-3
len: 12

CDR3aa: CSVDPSGGNYNEQFF
CDR3nt: TGCAGCGTTGACCCTAGCGGGGGGAACTACAATGAGCAGTTCTTC
d_gene: TRBD2
abundance: few
v_gene: TRBV29-1
j_gene: TRBJ2-1
len: 15

CDR3aa: CASSLSPGQGTEAFF
CDR3nt: TGCGCCAGCAGCTTGTCACCGGGACAGGGCACTGAAGCTTTCTTT
d_gene: TRBD1
abundance: -
v_gene: TRBV5-1
j_gene: TRBJ1-1
len: 15

CDR3aa: CAPEGLAGPESSYNEQFF
CDR3nt: TGTGCCCCGGAGGGACTAGCGGGACCTGAAAGCTCCTACAATGAGCAGTTCTTC
d_gene: TRBD2
abundance: -
v_gene: TRBV28
j_gene: TRBJ2-1
len: 18

CDR3aa: CSVEGTSGNEQFF
CDR3nt: TGCAGCGTTGAAGGGACTAGCGGGAATGAGCAGTTCTTC
d_gene: TRBD2
abundance: many
v_gene: TRBV29-1
j_gene: TRBJ2-1
len: 13

CDR3aa: CASSLGRGGRSEQFF
CDR3nt: TGTGCCAGCAGCTTAGGAAGGGGGGGCCGTAGCGAGCAGTTCTTC
d_gene: -
abundance: once
v_gene: TRBV11-2
j_gene: TRBJ2-1
len: 15

CDR3aa: CSARERQEETQYF
CDR3nt: TGCAGTGCTAGAGAAAGACAGGAGGAGACCCAGTACTTC
d_gene: -
abundance: few
v_gene: TRBV20-1
j_gene: TRBJ2-5
len: 13

CDR3aa: CAISEHQETQYF
CDR3nt: TGTGCCATCAGTGAGCATCAAGAGACCCAGTACTTC
d_gene: -
abundance: few
v_gene: TRBV10-3
j_gene: TRBJ2-5
len: 12

CDR3aa: CSASGAYEQYF
CDR3nt: TGCAGTGCTAGCGGGGCCTACGAGCAGTACTTC
d_gene: -
abundance: few
v_gene: TRBV20-1
j_gene: TRBJ2-7
len: 11

CDR3aa: CASTSMGRVGANVLTF
CDR3nt: TGTGCCAGCACCTCTATGGGTCGCGTAGGGGCCAACGTCCTGACTTTC
d_gene: -
abundance: -
v_gene: TRBV28
j_gene: TRBJ2-6
len: 16

CDR3aa: CASSQEGGLGEQYF
CDR3nt: TGCGCCAGCAGCCAAGAAGGGGGTCTAGGCGAGCAGTACTTC
d_gene: -
abundance: -
v_gene: TRBV4-3
j_gene: TRBJ2-7
len: 14